The clone carrying this TCR beta chain was detected only a few times. Antigen unknown. The data were obtained in a study of post-analysis software for immune sequencing data. Findings and caveats of the study: Elevated frequency relative to controls characterized four or five TRBV segments in patients, TRBV5-6, TRBV5-1 and TRBV20-1 among them.

The germline CDR1 and CDR2 sequences are DFQATT and SNEGSKA (reference sequence). J lost 6 bases, V lost 6 bases, and 8 bases had no gene match. The length of the CDR3 is 13 residues. Presence of unique molecular identifiers characterized the TCR beta cDNA libraries. TCRdb independently ran MiXCR on the PCR reads; one entry per CDR3 protein. The repertoire includes around 500,000 distinct CDR3 sequences, roughly 34% of them detected once, and approximately 6% sits in the top ten. This receptor was obtained from a girl aged 2-17 years with multiple sclerosis. The sample consisted of blood. The gene calls are TRBV20-1 and TRBJ1-2; TRBD1 matches at 9 bases. The CDR3 DNA reads TGCAGTGCCTCCCGGACAGGGGCTAATGGCTACACCTTC. As protein: CSASRTGANGYTF.